Each of the 14 T cell receptor beta chains below was sequenced from the same sample in a study of cytomegalovirus exposure and HLA in healthy donors. The PCR employed 60 Vbeta primers together with 13 Jbeta primers. Clones were sequenced by immunoSEQ multiplex PCR, and TCRdb holds only the in-frame ones, with some missing. In the table there are approximately 170,000 clones, more than 65% of which are singletons. Sequenced: PBMCs. The receptors here all came from a man between 18 and 35 years old in good health and CMV-seropositive.

The chain has TRBV14 and TRBJ1-1, with 8 bases fitting TRBD1. The germline gives CDR1 SGHDN, CDR2 FVKESK. This CDR3 is built from 15 residues. Trimming removed 4 bases from V and 2 bases from J; junction bases left unmatched: 6. The CDR3 loop reads CASSLGQGENTEAFF. In nucleotides, the CDR3 is TGTGCCAGCAGCCTCGGACAGGGAGAAAACACTGAAGCTTTCTTT.

This clone was detected only a few times. The rearrangement links TRBV5-4 to TRBJ2-7; TRBD2 might be the D (6 bases). Trimming pared 4 bases from V and 0 bases from J, leaving 11 bases between. CDR3 length equals 14 residues. Germline V lookup: CDR1 SGHNT, CDR2 YYREEE (reference sequence). The CDR3 region has the DNA TGTGCCAGCAGCATAGCGGATAGCTCCTACGAGCAGTACTTC. Its translation: CASSIADSSYEQYF.

Concerning this clone itself: The missing conserved phenylalanine or tryptophan at the end of this CDR3 makes a read error likely. The rearrangement uses TRBV25-1 and TRBJ1-6, with D hard to call. V gave up 7 bases and J gave up 8 bases, with 15 bases separating them. Looked up from germline, CDR1 is MGHDK and CDR2 is SYGVNS. This CDR3 region has 14 residues. The CDR3 DNA reads as TGTGCCAGCAAGGGTAATCGGGAGTATTCACCCCTCCACCTT. Translated: CASKGNREYSPLHL.

As regards this clone: The CDR3 does not close with the conserved phenylalanine or tryptophan, likely indicating a read error. V and J are TRBV7-8 and TRBJ1-6; tentative D call: TRBD1 (6 bases). Germline loops: CDR1 SGHVS, CDR2 FQNEAQ. Deletions cut 5 bases from V and 1 base from J, with 18 bases between. The CDR3 sequence is 18 residues long. The CDR3 nucleotides are TGTGCCAGCAGCCCGCGTACAGGGCAAGGATCCTATAATTCACCCCTCCACCTT. Its translation: CASSPRTGQGSYNSPLHL.

The rearrangement uses TRBV4-3 and TRBJ2-7; D not certain. Trimming shortened V by 1 base and J by 3 bases, and 16 bases separated the two germline ends. Germline V CDR1 and CDR2: LGHNA, YSLEER. CDR3 length: 16 amino acids. The CDR3 DNA follows: TGCGCCAGCAGCCAAGGGAGAAGTCTAAGTAACTACGAGCAGTACTTC. Residues: CASSQGRSLSNYEQYF.

This chain uses TRBV7-9 with TRBJ1-1; D is possibly TRBD1 (6 bases). This CDR3 has 15 amino acids. CDR1 SEHNR and CDR2 FQNEAQ come from the germline V gene (reference sequence). V lost 0 bases, J lost 2 bases, and 10 bases lay in between. This CDR3 reads CASSLATGLNTEAFF. The CDR3 region has the DNA TGTGCCAGCAGCTTAGCCACAGGGCTTAACACTGAAGCTTTCTTT.

This chain links TRBV6-1 with TRBJ1-1; tentatively, D is TRBD1 (5 bases). Germline V gene sequence: CDR1 MNHNS, CDR2 SASEGT. Trimming cost V 1 base and J 2 bases, with 14 bases left between them. The CDR3 sequence is 16 residues long. The DNA for the CDR3 is TGTGCCAGCAGTGAAGGGAAGGGGCGCGACAACACTGAAGCTTTCTTT. As protein: CASSEGKGRDNTEAFF.

This clone has just one count. V gene TRBV27 combines with J gene TRBJ2-5; possibly TRBD2 for D (7 bases). The length of the CDR3 is 11 residues. Germline lookup yields CDR1 MNHEY and CDR2 SMNVEV (reference sequence). Trimming removed 6 bases at V and 9 bases at J, with 11 bases between. The CDR3 spells CASRGRGSQYF. The CDR3 DNA is TGTGCCAGCAGGGGGAGGGGGTCCCAGTACTTC.

The chain combines TRBV5-1 with TRBJ2-7; TRBD1 aligns across 9 bases. Germline CDR1 reads SGHRS; CDR2 reads YFSETQ. This CDR3 is built from 14 residues. V dropped 2 bases and J dropped 4; count of bases not matched to a gene: 4. The DNA of the CDR3 is TGCGCCAGCAGCTTACAGGGACAGGGTTACGAGCAGTACTTC. Amino acid sequence: CASSLQGQGYEQYF.

As DNA, the CDR3 is TGCGCCAGCAGCATAGGACTACACCGAAAGACAGATACGCAGTATTTT. Its protein product is CASSIGLHRKTDTQYF. This rearrangement joins TRBV5-1 to TRBJ2-3; maybe TRBD2 (6 bases). The CDR3 has 16 residues. The germline V and J ends were trimmed by 4 bases and 3 bases, with 18 bases remaining between them. CDR1 is SGHRS and CDR2 is YFSETQ in the germline V gene.

V is TRBV27 and J is TRBJ1-1; D unresolved. This CDR3 region has 13 residues. V was cut by 6 bases and J by 0 bases, with 8 bases left in between. Germline V gene lookup returns CDR1 MNHEY and CDR2 SMNVEV (reference sequence). DNA of the CDR3: TGTGCCAGCAGCGCAGGTATGAACACTGAAGCTTTCTTT. Encoded protein: CASSAGMNTEAFF.

V usage is TRBV6-1 and J usage is TRBJ2-7; D may match TRBD1 or TRBD2 (10 bases each). This CDR3 region has 17 residues. The germline V and J ends were trimmed by 4 bases and 5 bases, with 24 bases remaining between them. Germline loops: CDR1 MNHNS, CDR2 SASEGT. CDR3 nucleotide sequence: TGTGCCAGCAGTGGGGGACAGGGGCTAGCGGGAGCTCACGAGCAGTACTTC. Its translation: CASSGGQGLAGAHEQYF.

About this clone itself: The CDR3 ends on some other residue instead of the conserved phenylalanine or tryptophan, so this is likely a read error. The rearrangement links TRBV6-1 to TRBJ1-6; 8 bases are shared with TRBD1. The CDR3 is 13 residues long. Per germline, CDR1 MNHNS and CDR2 SASEGT. J lost 9 bases, V lost 10 bases, and 8 bases had no gene match. The CDR3 sequence: CATGQGHSSPLHL. CDR3 coding DNA: TGTGCCACCGGACAGGGACATAGTTCACCCCTCCACCTT.

The gene calls are TRBV7-9 and TRBJ2-3; D might be TRBD2 (5 bases). Germline V gene lookup returns CDR1 SEHNR and CDR2 FQNEAQ (reference sequence). The CDR3 covers 16 residues. V shed 7 bases and J shed 2 bases, with 19 bases lying between them. The CDR3 loop is CASIPTDGAATDTQYF. For the CDR3, the DNA is TGTGCCAGCATCCCCACCGATGGAGCGGCCACAGATACGCAGTATTTT.